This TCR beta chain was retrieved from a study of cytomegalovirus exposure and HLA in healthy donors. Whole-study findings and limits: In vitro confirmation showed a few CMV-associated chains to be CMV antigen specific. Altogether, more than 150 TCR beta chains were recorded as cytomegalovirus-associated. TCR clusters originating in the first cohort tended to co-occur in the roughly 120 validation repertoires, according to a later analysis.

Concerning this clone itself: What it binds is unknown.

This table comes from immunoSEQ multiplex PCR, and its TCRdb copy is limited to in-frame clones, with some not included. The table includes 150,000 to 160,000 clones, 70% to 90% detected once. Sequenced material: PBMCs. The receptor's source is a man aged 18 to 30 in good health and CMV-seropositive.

The CDR3 here is CASSVTSGMNTGELFF. CDR3 bases: TGCGCCAGCAGCGTGACTAGCGGGATGAACACCGGGGAGCTGTTTTTT. The chain employs TRBV5-1 and TRBJ2-2; 11 bases line up with TRBD2. Per the germline V gene, CDR1 is SGHRS and CDR2 is YFSETQ. This CDR3 spans 16 amino acids. V lost 4 bases to trimming and J lost 1 base; unmatched junction nucleotides: 3.